This entry features one T cell receptor beta chain sequence. This sample was included in a study of blood T cell repertoires in COVID-19. The V gene's germline CDR1 is MNHEY and CDR2 SMNVEV (reference sequence). The CDR3 loop spans 16 amino acids. V was pared by 5 bases and J by 2 bases, with 5 bases of the junction left unmatched. TCRdb's table, derived via immunoSEQ multiplex PCR, lists solely in-frame clones and lacks some. The sample includes approximately 80,000 clones, 82% of them seen just once. Material for sequencing was peripheral blood. This clonotype was obtained from a man aged 55-75 years with acute or convalescent COVID-19. This chain uses TRBV27 with TRBJ2-6, with TRBD1 matching over 8 bases. The CDR3: CASSPKTGAGANVLTF. The CDR3 region has the DNA TGTGCCAGCAGTCCGAAGACAGGGGCTGGGGCCAACGTCCTGACTTTC. The full variable domain, with the rest looked up from reference TRBV27 and TRBJ2-6, is EAQVTQNPRYLITVTGKKLTVTCSQNMNHEYMSWYRQDPGLGLRQIYYSMNVEVTDKGDVPEGYKVSRKEKRNFPLILESPSPNQTSLYFCASSPKTGAGANVLTFGAGSRLTVL.